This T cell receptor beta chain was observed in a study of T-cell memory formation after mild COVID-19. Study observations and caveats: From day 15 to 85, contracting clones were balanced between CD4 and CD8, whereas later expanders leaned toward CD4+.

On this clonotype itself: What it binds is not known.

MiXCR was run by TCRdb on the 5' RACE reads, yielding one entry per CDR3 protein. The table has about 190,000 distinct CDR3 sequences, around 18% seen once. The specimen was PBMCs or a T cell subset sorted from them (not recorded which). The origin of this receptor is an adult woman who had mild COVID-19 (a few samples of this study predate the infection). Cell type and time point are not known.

The DNA of the CDR3 is TGCGCCAGCAGCTCTAAAAACAAGCTGTTTTTT. Amino acids: CASSSKNKLFF. V usage is TRBV5-1 and J usage is TRBJ2-2; no clear D. Germline V CDR1 and CDR2: SGHRS, YFSETQ. This CDR3 is 11 amino acids long. The V end lost 3 bases, the J end lost 12 bases, and 9 bases lay between the germline ends.